This T cell receptor beta chain was recorded in a study of CD8 T cells in Susac syndrome. Study details: Within the sequenced group of Susac syndrome patients, roughly six showed active disease and roughly 8 were in remission. Patients with Susac syndrome were therapy-naive, on corticosteroids, or on intravenous immunoglobulin alone at the time that blood was drawn.

Study-wide points: In Susac syndrome, CD8+ expansion was highest in TEMRA and active disease.

A remark on this clonotype: Its matching antigen is unknown.

cDNA came from about 0.51 to 1 ug RNA primed by random hexamers. The authors amplified TCR beta CDR3 across 54 Vbeta and 13 Jbeta using immunoSEQ multiplex PCR. One entry per CDR3 protein, called by TCRdb with MiXCR from the immunoSEQ multiplex PCR reads. In the table there are about 120,000 distinct CDR3 sequences, over 90% of which are singletons. Germline CDR1 reads DFQATT; CDR2 reads SNEGSKA (reference sequence). Trimming left V 5 bases short and J 8 bases short, with 15 bases between. CDR3 length: 12 amino acids. The chain carries TRBV20-1 and TRBJ1-1, with D perhaps matching TRBD1 (6 bases). Sequenced sample: CD8+ T cells from PBMCs. The TCR was taken from a human donor with Susac syndrome. The CDR3 sequence is CSASGQSTEAFF. The CDR3 DNA is TGCAGTGCTTCGGGACAATCGACCGAAGCTTTCTTT.